This TCR beta chain was captured in a study of blood T cell repertoires in COVID-19. The overall study: The origin of the acute and convalescent COVID-19 samples was the United States, Italy and Spain.

The protocol was immunoSEQ multiplex PCR, while the TCRdb copy is restricted to in-frame clones and leaves out a portion. The sample lists over 100,000 clones, approximately 83% occurring once. Germline V gene sequence: CDR1 GTSNPN, CDR2 SVGIG (reference sequence). The V and J ends lost 0 bases and 4 bases respectively, with 19 bases between them. This CDR3 has 17 residues. The J gene is TRBJ2-1, the V gene TRBV30, with D uncertain. The receptor's source is a woman in her sixties or seventies with acute or convalescent COVID-19. Input material: peripheral blood. The CDR3 here is CAWSVDPPEIFYNEQFF. CDR3 DNA: TGTGCCTGGAGTGTAGATCCCCCTGAGATTTTTTACAATGAGCAGTTCTTC.